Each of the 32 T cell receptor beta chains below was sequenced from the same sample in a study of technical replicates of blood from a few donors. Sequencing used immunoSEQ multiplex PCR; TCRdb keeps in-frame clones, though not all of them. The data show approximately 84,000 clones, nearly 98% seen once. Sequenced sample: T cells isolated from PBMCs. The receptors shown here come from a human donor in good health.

The CDR3 sequence is CASSTSTTGELFF. The CDR3 DNA reads TGTGCCAGCAGCACCTCTACCACCGGGGAGCTGTTTTTT. The chain is built from TRBV5-4 and TRBJ2-2; D is undetermined. In germline, CDR1 is SGHNT, CDR2 YYREEE (reference sequence). The V end lost 4 bases, the J end lost 4 bases, and 8 bases lay between the germline ends. CDR3 length: 13 amino acids.

DNA for the CDR3: TGCGCCAGCAGCTTGGACAGGGGGGTCTACGAGCAGTACTTC. Protein: CASSLDRGVYEQYF. The chain uses TRBV5-1 and TRBJ2-7, with TRBD1 identical over 8 bases. V shed 0 bases and J 3 bases; nucleotides not matched to a gene: 2. Germline CDR1 reads SGHRS; CDR2 reads YFSETQ. CDR3 length: 14 residues. The whole variable domain, remainder taken from reference TRBV5-1 and TRBJ2-7, is KAGVTQTPRYLIKTRGQQVTLSCSPISGHRSVSWYQQTPGQGLQFLFEYFSETQRNKGNFPGRFSGRQFSNSRSEMNVSTLELGDSALYLCASSLDRGVYEQYFGPGTRLTVT.

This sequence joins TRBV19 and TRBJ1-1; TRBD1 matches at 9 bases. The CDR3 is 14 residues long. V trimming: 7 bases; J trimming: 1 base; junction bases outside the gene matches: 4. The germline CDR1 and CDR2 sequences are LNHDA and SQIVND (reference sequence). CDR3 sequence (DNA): TGTGCCAGTAATTGGGACAGGGCGAACACTGAAGCTTTCTTT. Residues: CASNWDRANTEAFF.

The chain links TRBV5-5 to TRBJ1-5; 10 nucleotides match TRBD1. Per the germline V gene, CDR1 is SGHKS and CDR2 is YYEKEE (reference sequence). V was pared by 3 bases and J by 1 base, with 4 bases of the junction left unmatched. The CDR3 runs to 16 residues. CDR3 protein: CASSWGGQGSNQPQHF. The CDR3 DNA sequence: TGTGCCAGCAGCTGGGGGGGACAGGGGAGCAATCAGCCCCAGCATTTT.

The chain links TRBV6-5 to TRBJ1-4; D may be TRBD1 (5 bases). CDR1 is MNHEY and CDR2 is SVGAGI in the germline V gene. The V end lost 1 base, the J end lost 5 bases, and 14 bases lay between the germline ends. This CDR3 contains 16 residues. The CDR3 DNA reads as TGTGCCAGCAGTTACTATCCGGGGGGGGAAAATGAAAAACTGTTTTTT. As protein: CASSYYPGGENEKLFF.

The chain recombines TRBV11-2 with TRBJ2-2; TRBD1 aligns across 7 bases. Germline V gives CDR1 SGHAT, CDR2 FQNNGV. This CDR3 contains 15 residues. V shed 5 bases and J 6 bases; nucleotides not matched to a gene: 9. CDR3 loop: CASSPTGVGAGELFF. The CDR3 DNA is TGTGCCAGCAGCCCTACAGGGGTGGGAGCCGGGGAGCTGTTTTTT.

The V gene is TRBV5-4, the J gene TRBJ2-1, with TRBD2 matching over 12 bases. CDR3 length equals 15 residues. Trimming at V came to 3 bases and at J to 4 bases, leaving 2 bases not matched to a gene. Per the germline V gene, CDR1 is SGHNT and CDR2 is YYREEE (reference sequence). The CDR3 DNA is TGTGCCAGCAGCTCGACTAGCGGGGGTTACAATGAGCAGTTCTTC. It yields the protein CASSSTSGGYNEQFF.

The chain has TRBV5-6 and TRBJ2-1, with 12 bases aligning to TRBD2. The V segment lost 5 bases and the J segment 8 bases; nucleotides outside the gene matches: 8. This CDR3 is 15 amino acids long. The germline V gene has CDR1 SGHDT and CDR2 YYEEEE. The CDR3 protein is CASRFLAGGPYEQFF. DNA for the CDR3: TGTGCCAGCAGGTTCCTAGCGGGAGGGCCCTATGAGCAGTTCTTC.

In DNA form, the CDR3 reads TGTGCCAGCAGCCGGCGGGAAGTCAGTGAGCAGTTCTTC. This translates into CASSRREVSEQFF. The chain couples TRBV11-3 to TRBJ2-1, with D possibly being TRBD2 (6 bases). This CDR3 is built from 13 residues. Germline V gene sequence: CDR1 SGHNT, CDR2 YENEEA. The V end lost 5 bases, the J end lost 9 bases, and 14 bases lay between the germline ends.

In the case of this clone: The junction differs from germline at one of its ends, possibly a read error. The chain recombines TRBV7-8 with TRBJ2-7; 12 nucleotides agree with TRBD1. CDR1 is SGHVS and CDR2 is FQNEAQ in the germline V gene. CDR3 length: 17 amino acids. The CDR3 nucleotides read TGTGCCAGCACCCCGTGGGAGGGGACAGGGGGCTCCCACGAGCAGTACTTC. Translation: CASTPWEGTGGSHEQYF.

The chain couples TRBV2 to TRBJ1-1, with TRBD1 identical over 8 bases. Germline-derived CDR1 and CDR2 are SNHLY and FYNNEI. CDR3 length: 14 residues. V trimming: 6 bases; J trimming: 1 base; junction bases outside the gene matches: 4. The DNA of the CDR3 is TGTGCCAGCAGCGACAGGGGCGGGAACACTGAAGCTTTCTTT. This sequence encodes CASSDRGGNTEAFF. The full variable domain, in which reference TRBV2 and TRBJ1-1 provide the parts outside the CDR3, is EPEVTQTPSHQVTQMGQEVILRCVPISNHLYFYWYRQILGQKVEFLVSFYNNEISEKSEIFDDQFSVERPDGSNFTLKIRSTKLEDSAMYFCASSDRGGNTEAFFGQGTRLTVV.

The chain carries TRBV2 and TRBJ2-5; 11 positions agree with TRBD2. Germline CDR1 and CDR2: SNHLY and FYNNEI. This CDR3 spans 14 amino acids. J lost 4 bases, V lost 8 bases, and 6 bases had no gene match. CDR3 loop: CASCIAGGPETQYF. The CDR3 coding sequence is TGTGCCAGCTGTATAGCGGGGGGGCCAGAGACCCAGTACTTC.

CDR3 in amino acids: CASSLQGAPYEQYF. The CDR3 DNA reads TGTGCCAGCAGCTTGCAGGGGGCGCCTTACGAGCAGTACTTC. The genes are TRBV5-4 and TRBJ2-7, with 8 bases identical to TRBD1. V lost 1 base, J lost 4 bases, and 4 bases stayed unmatched. From germline, CDR1 is SGHNT and CDR2 YYREEE (reference sequence). This CDR3 has 14 amino acids. The variable domain in full, completed from reference TRBV5-4 and TRBJ2-7, reads ETGVTQSPTHLIKTRGQQVTLRCSSQSGHNTVSWYQQALGQGPQFIFQYYREEENGRGNFPPRFSGLQFPNYSSELNVNALELDDSALYLCASSLQGAPYEQYFGPGTRLTVT.

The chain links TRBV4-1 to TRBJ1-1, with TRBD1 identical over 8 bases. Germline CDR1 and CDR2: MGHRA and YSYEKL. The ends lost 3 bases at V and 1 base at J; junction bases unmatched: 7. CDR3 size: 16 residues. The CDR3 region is CASSQVPGTGNTEAFF. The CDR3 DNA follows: TGCGCCAGCAGCCAGGTTCCCGGGACAGGGAACACTGAAGCTTTCTTT.

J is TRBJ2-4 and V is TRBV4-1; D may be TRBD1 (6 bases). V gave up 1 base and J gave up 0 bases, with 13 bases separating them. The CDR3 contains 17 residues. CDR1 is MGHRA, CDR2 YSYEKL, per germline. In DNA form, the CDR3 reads TGCGCCAGCAGCCAAGGGGGGCTAGGGCTAGCCAAAAACATTCAGTACTTC. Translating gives CASSQGGLGLAKNIQYF.

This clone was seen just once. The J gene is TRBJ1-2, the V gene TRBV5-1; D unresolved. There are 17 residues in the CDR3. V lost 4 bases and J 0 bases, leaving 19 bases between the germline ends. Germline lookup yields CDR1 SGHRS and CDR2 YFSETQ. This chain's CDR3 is CASSQTMTGTTNYGYTF. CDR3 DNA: TGCGCCAGCAGCCAAACAATGACGGGAACAACTAACTATGGCTACACCTTC.

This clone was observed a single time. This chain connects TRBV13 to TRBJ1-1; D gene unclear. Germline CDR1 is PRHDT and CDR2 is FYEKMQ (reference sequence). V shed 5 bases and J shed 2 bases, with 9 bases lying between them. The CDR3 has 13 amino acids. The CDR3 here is CASSPGLNTEAFF. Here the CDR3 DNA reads TGTGCCAGCAGCCCCGGACTCAACACTGAAGCTTTCTTT.

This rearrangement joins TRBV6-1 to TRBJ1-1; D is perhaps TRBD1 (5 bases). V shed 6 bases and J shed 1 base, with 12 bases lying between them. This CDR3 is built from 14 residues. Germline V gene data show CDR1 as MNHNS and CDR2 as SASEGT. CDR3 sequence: CASRTGLKNTEAFF. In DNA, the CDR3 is TGTGCCAGCAGGACGGGACTGAAGAACACTGAAGCTTTCTTT.

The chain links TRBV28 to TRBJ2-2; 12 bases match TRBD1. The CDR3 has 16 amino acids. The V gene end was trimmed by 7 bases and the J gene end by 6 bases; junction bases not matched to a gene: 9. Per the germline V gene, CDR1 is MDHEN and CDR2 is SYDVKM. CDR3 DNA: TGTGCCAGCACTACCCCGGGACAGGGGGCCTCCGGGGAGCTGTTTTTT. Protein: CASTTPGQGASGELFF.

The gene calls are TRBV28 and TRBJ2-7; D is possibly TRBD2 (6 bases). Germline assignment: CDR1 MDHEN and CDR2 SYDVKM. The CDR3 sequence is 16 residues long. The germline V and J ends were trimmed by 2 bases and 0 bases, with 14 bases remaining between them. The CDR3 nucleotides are TGTGCCAGCAGTTTAGGGAGGACGGGGAGCTCCTACGAGCAGTACTTC. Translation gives CASSLGRTGSSYEQYF.

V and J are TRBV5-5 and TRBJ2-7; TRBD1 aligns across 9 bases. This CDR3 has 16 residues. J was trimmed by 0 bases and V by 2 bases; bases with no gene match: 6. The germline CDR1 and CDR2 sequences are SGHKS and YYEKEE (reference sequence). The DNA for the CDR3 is TGTGCCAGCAGCTTCGGACAGGGGCATAGCTCCTACGAGCAGTACTTC. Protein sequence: CASSFGQGHSSYEQYF.

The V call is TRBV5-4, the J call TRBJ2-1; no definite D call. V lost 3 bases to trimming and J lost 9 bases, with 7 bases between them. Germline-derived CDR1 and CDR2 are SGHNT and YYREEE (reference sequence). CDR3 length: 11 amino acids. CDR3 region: CASSYLREQFF. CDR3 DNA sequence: TGTGCCAGCAGCTACTTACGTGAGCAGTTCTTC.

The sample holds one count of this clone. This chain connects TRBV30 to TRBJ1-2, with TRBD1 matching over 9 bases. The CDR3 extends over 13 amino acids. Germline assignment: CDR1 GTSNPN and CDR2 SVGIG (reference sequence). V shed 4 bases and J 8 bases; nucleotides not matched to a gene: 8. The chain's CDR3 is CAWTTGGAEGYTF. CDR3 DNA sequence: TGTGCCTGGACCACAGGGGGCGCTGAAGGCTACACCTTC.

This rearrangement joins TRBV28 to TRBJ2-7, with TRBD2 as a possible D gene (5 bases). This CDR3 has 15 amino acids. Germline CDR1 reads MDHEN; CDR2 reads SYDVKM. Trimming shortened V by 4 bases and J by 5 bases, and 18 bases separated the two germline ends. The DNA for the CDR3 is TGTGCCAGCAGTTACCCGATAGGGAGAACGGACGAGCAGTACTTC. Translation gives CASSYPIGRTDEQYF.

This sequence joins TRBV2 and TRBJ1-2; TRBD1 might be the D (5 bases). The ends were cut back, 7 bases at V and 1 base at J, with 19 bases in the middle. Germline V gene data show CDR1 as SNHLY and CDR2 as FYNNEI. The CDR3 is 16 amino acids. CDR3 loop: CASTQGATVDNYGYTF. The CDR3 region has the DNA TGTGCCAGCACCCAAGGGGCTACGGTGGATAACTATGGCTACACCTTC.

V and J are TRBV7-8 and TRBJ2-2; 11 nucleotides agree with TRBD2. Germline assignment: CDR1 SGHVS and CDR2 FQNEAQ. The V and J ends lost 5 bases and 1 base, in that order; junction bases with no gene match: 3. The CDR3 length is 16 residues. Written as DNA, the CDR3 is TGTGCCAGCAGCGTCGGACTAGCGGGGAACACCGGGGAGCTGTTTTTT. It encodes CASSVGLAGNTGELFF.

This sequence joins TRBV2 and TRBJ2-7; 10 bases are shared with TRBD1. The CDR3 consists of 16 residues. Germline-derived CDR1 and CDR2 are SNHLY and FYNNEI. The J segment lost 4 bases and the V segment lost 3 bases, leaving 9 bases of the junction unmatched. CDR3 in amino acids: CASSEGDRGRLYEQYF. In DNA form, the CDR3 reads TGTGCCAGCAGTGAGGGAGACAGGGGGCGTTTGTACGAGCAGTACTTC.

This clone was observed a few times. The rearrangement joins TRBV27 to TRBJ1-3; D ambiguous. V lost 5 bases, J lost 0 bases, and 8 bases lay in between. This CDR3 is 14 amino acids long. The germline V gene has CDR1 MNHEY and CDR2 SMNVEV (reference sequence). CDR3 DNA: TGTGCCAGCAGTCCCTTCTCCTCTGGAAACACCATATATTTT. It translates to CASSPFSSGNTIYF.

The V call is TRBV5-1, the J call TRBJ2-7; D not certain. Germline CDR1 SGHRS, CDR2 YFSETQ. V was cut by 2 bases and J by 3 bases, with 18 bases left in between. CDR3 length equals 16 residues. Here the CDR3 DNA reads TGCGCCAGCAGCTTTGGTTCGGCTGGGCCCGACTACGAGCAGTACTTC. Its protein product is CASSFGSAGPDYEQYF.

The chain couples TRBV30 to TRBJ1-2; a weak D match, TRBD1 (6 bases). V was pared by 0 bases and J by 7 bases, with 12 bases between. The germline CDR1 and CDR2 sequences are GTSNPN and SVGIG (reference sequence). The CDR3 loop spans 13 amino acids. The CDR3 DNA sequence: TGTGCCTGGAGTGTACAGGGCGGTGGTGGCTACACCTTC. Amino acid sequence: CAWSVQGGGGYTF. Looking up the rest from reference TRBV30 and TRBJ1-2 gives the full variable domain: SQTIHQWPATLVQPVGSPLSLECTVEGTSNPNLYWYRQAAGRGLQLLFYSVGIGQISSEVPQNLSASRPQDRQFILSSKKLLLSDSGFYLCAWSVQGGGGYTFGSGTRLTVV.

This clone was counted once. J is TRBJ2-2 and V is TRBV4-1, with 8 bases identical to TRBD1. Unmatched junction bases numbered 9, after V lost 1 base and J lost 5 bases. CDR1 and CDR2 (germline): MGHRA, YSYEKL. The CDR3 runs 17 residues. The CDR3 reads CASSQVQPQGATGELFF. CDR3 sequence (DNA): TGCGCCAGCAGCCAAGTTCAACCCCAGGGGGCAACCGGGGAGCTGTTTTTT.

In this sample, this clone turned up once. The CDR3 is CASSLDQDSYEQYF. The CDR3 DNA reads as TGCGCCAGCAGCTTGGATCAGGACTCCTACGAGCAGTACTTC. The chain carries TRBV5-1 and TRBJ2-7, with D unclear. Germline V gene data show CDR1 as SGHRS and CDR2 as YFSETQ. CDR3 length equals 14 residues. V lost 0 bases and J 0 bases, leaving 7 bases between the germline ends. Together with reference TRBV5-1 and TRBJ2-7, the CDR3 gives the full variable domain: KAGVTQTPRYLIKTRGQQVTLSCSPISGHRSVSWYQQTPGQGLQFLFEYFSETQRNKGNFPGRFSGRQFSNSRSEMNVSTLELGDSALYLCASSLDQDSYEQYFGPGTRLTVT.